This TCR beta chain is from a study of T cell repertoires in cytomegalovirus infection. Across the study: The public TCR beta signatures pointed to both CMV infection and matching HLA type. Study-wide results and limits: Public TCR beta family frequency separated CMV-and-HLA carriers, including in an independent cohort. Dominant in the ex vivo response were TCR beta clonotypes restricted by HLA-C and specific for CMV.

This CDR3 comprises 15 residues. CDR1 is SGHNT, CDR2 YYREEE, per germline (reference sequence). After removal of 6 bases from V and 7 bases from J, the junction contained 11 bases not matched to a gene. As for this clonotype: No antigen is known for it.

MiXCR, run by TCRdb on the reads, gives a single entry per CDR3 protein. The repertoire holds 560,000 or so distinct CDR3 sequences, 16% seen once, with under 30% in the top ten. Sequences were obtained from CD8+ T cells from PBMCs. The sequence was obtained from a human donor in good health (CMV status not recorded). Some clones in this sample may be carry-over from other donors' samples. The V gene is TRBV5-4, the J gene TRBJ2-1; 9 bases fit TRBD2. CDR3 sequence (DNA): TGTGCCAGCACCCCCCGGGGTAGCGGGAGAAATGAGCAGTTCTTC. The encoded protein is CASTPRGSGRNEQFF.